One and the same sample provided the 29 T cell receptor beta chains below, sequenced in a study of CD8+CD57+ T cells in acquired aplastic anemia. Profiles of TCR beta VDJ and CDR3 were generated from a genomic DNA template. TCRdb re-called the reads through MiXCR, storing one row per CDR3 protein. The sample has about 120,000 distinct CDR3 sequences, under 65% seen once. An expansion of CD8+CD57+ cells by flow cytometry had been shown in patients chosen for sequencing. Sequencing was performed on sorted CD4+, CD8+, or CD8+CD57+ T cells (not recorded which) from PBMCs. Receptors originate from a human donor with aplastic anemia.

This clonotype was seen more than once but under ten times. The chain links TRBV5-5 to TRBJ1-2; no clear D gene. CDR1 is SGHKS, CDR2 YYEKEE, per germline (reference sequence). The V end lost 0 bases, the J end lost 3 bases, and 12 bases lay between the germline ends. The CDR3 loop spans 15 amino acids. CDR3 nucleotides: TGTGCCAGCAGCTTGGGGAACACCGTGGACTATGGCTACACCTTC. This encodes CASSLGNTVDYGYTF.

In the case of this clonotype: A read error may be the cause here, since a much bigger clone is one base away. The rearrangement uses TRBV7-3 and TRBJ2-1, with TRBD2 identical over 8 bases. This CDR3 has 14 amino acids. In germline, CDR1 is SGHTA, CDR2 FQGTGA. After removal of 8 bases from V and 2 bases from J, the junction contained 5 bases not matched to a gene. This CDR3 reads CASGLAGPYNEQFF. CDR3 coding DNA: TGTGCCAGCGGTTTAGCGGGACCCTACAATGAGCAGTTCTTC.

The chain carries TRBV20-1 and TRBJ2-3; 7 positions agree with TRBD2. The V and J ends lost 5 bases and 2 bases, in that order; junction bases with no gene match: 10. The germline gives CDR1 DFQATT, CDR2 SNEGSKA (reference sequence). This CDR3 comprises 15 residues. CDR3 loop: CSAPASGGSTDTQYF. The CDR3 region has the DNA TGCAGTGCTCCTGCTAGCGGAGGTTCCACAGATACGCAGTATTTT.

The table lists this clonotype with many counts. The J gene is TRBJ2-3, the V gene TRBV7-6, with D unclear. This CDR3 has 18 residues. Trimming took 1 base from V and 1 from J, leaving 18 bases between them. Germline CDR1 reads SGHVS; CDR2 reads FNYEAQ. For the CDR3, the DNA is TGTGCCAGCAGCTTAGACGACTCGCTGGGGATGGGCACAGATACGCAGTATTTT. This gives the protein CASSLDDSLGMGTDTQYF.

The chain is built from TRBV19 and TRBJ2-5; 7 nucleotides match TRBD1. The CDR3 has 14 amino acids. Germline CDR1 LNHDA, CDR2 SQIVND (reference sequence). V shed 6 bases and J 3 bases; nucleotides not matched to a gene: 7. CDR3: CASRTGTEKETQYF. CDR3 bases: TGTGCCAGTAGGACCGGGACAGAAAAAGAGACCCAGTACTTC.

The chain has TRBV6-2 or TRBV6-3 and TRBJ2-5; 8 positions agree with TRBD2. Germline CDR1 and CDR2: MNHEY and SVGEGT. Trimming took 6 bases from V and 3 from J; bases not matched to a gene: 6. The CDR3 totals 14 residues. The CDR3 reads CASSPLAVKETQYF. The DNA for the CDR3 is TGTGCCAGCAGCCCACTAGCGGTCAAAGAGACCCAGTACTTC.

This clonotype showed up many times. The chain joins TRBV19 to TRBJ2-3, with TRBD2 matching over 7 bases. With 11 bases clipped from V and 2 bases from J, the junction kept 7 bases outside the gene matches. CDR1 and CDR2 from the germline V gene are LNHDA and SQIVND (reference sequence). CDR3 size: 13 residues. The CDR3 sequence is CALGGTNTDTQYF. Here the CDR3 DNA reads TGTGCCCTAGGAGGGACTAACACAGATACGCAGTATTTT.

In its sample, this clonotype was seen many times. The chain carries TRBV2 and TRBJ2-7, with 9 nucleotides matching TRBD2. Trimming cost V 5 bases and J 6 bases; bases outside gene matches: 11. There are 15 residues in the CDR3. From germline, CDR1 is SNHLY and CDR2 FYNNEI. CDR3 DNA sequence: TGTGCCAGCAGTCGAAAATCGGGACTAGCTTCCGAGCAGTACTTC. This gives the protein CASSRKSGLASEQYF.

V usage is TRBV7-9 and J usage is TRBJ2-7; 13 bases match TRBD2. This CDR3 contains 15 residues. The V segment lost 8 bases and the J segment 2 bases; nucleotides outside the gene matches: 6. The germline V gene has CDR1 SEHNR and CDR2 FQNEAQ (reference sequence). This CDR3 reads CASGTSGKAPYEQYF. DNA of the CDR3: TGTGCCAGCGGGACTAGCGGGAAGGCGCCCTACGAGCAGTACTTC.

The chain employs TRBV5-1 and TRBJ2-7, with D unclear. Germline CDR1 and CDR2: SGHRS and YFSETQ. Trimming took 2 bases from V and 0 from J, leaving 9 bases between them. The CDR3 loop spans 14 amino acids. The CDR3 sequence: CASSFVPDSYEQYF. For the CDR3, the DNA is TGCGCCAGCAGCTTTGTTCCGGACTCCTACGAGCAGTACTTC.

The chain combines TRBV24-1 with TRBJ1-2, with 9 bases matching TRBD1. The CDR3 has 16 amino acids. The V segment lost 2 bases and the J segment 4 bases; nucleotides outside the gene matches: 7. Per germline, CDR1 KGHDR and CDR2 SFDVKD. The chain's CDR3 is CATSDSPGQGSYGYTF. The CDR3 DNA sequence: TGTGCCACCAGTGATTCTCCGGGACAGGGTAGCTATGGCTACACCTTC.

This clonotype was observed a handful of times. The J gene is TRBJ1-5, the V gene TRBV3-1; 8 positions agree with TRBD1. From germline, CDR1 is LGHDT and CDR2 YNNKEL (reference sequence). V gave up 0 bases and J gave up 7 bases; unmatched junction bases: 11. The CDR3 sequence is 17 residues long. This CDR3 reads CASSQDPTGDVFQPQHF. The CDR3 DNA reads TGTGCCAGCAGCCAAGACCCGACAGGGGACGTTTTCCAGCCCCAGCATTTT. Using reference TRBV3-1 and TRBJ1-5 for the parts outside the CDR3, the full variable domain is DTAVSQTPKYLVTQMGNDKSIKCEQNLGHDTMYWYKQDSKKFLKIMFSYNNKELIINETVPNRFSPKSPDKAHLNLHINSLELGDSAVYFCASSQDPTGDVFQPQHFGDGTRLSIL.

This clonotype was picked up many times. This chain joins TRBV19 and TRBJ1-4; maybe TRBD1 (6 bases). Germline V gene data show CDR1 as LNHDA and CDR2 as SQIVND (reference sequence). This CDR3 comprises 15 residues. The germline V and J ends were trimmed by 3 bases and 0 bases, with 8 bases remaining between them. The CDR3 DNA reads TGTGCCAGTAGTATCTCAGGGGCAACTAATGAAAAACTGTTTTTT. It yields the protein CASSISGATNEKLFF.

V usage is TRBV4-1 and J usage is TRBJ2-7; TRBD1 aligns across 9 bases. The CDR3 loop spans 15 amino acids. Germline V gene data show CDR1 as MGHRA and CDR2 as YSYEKL. V trimming: 1 base; J trimming: 2 bases; junction bases outside the gene matches: 3. This chain's CDR3 is CASSQATGGTYEQYF. CDR3 sequence (DNA): TGCGCCAGCAGCCAAGCGACAGGGGGAACCTACGAGCAGTACTTC.

This clonotype was observed a few times. The rearrangement joins TRBV30 to TRBJ2-7; maybe TRBD2 (5 bases). The CDR3 covers 14 residues. Deletions cut 4 bases from V and 0 bases from J, with 13 bases between. Per the germline V gene, CDR1 is GTSNPN and CDR2 is SVGIG (reference sequence). CDR3 protein: CAWTRGPRSYEQYF. CDR3 nucleotide sequence: TGTGCCTGGACCCGAGGGCCTCGCTCCTACGAGCAGTACTTC.

This clonotype has a count of ten or more. The V and J genes are TRBV12-3 or TRBV12-4 and TRBJ2-1; D not certain. CDR3 length: 13 residues. The germline V and J ends were trimmed by 3 bases and 5 bases, with 8 bases remaining between them. The CDR3 DNA follows: TGTGCCAGCAGTTTCTACGGTGACAATGAGCAGTTCTTC. Amino acid sequence: CASSFYGDNEQFF.

This clonotype was seen many times. The chain combines TRBV20-1 with TRBJ2-7; D may be TRBD2 (6 bases). Germline V lookup: CDR1 DFQATT, CDR2 SNEGSKA (reference sequence). The V end lost 1 base, the J end lost 5 bases, and 9 bases lay between the germline ends. CDR3 length: 12 amino acids. The CDR3 loop is CSARGRGDEQYF. Here the CDR3 DNA reads TGCAGTGCTAGAGGGAGGGGTGACGAGCAGTACTTC.

This clonotype has only a few counts. The rearrangement links TRBV7-2 to TRBJ2-7; D gene ambiguous. This CDR3 spans 11 amino acids. CDR1 is SGHTA, CDR2 FQGNSA, per germline. V was pared by 3 bases and J by 5 bases, with 5 bases between. CDR3 sequence reads: CASSFLNEQYF. The CDR3 DNA reads as TGTGCCAGCAGCTTTCTGAACGAGCAGTACTTC.

This chain uses TRBV29-1 with TRBJ2-7; D may be TRBD2 (5 bases). Trimming stripped 4 bases from V and 5 bases from J, with 12 bases between. CDR3 length: 12 amino acids. Germline values: CDR1 SQVTM, CDR2 ANQGSEA. CDR3 bases: TGCAGCGTTGTACCTCGGAGGAACGAGCAGTACTTC. Its protein product is CSVVPRRNEQYF.

Details on this clonotype: At one end, the junction sequence differs from germline, possibly due to a read error. The rearrangement links TRBV25-1 to TRBJ2-7; either TRBD1 or TRBD2 may fit D (5 bases each). The CDR3 is made up of 14 amino acids. Germline V CDR1 and CDR2: MGHDK, SYGVNS. This chain's CDR3 is CASSDLRGTLEQYF. As DNA, the CDR3 is TGTGCCAGCAGTGATCTACGTGGGACCCTCGAGCAGTACTTT.

This clonotype was seen a handful of times. This chain connects TRBV24-1 to TRBJ1-5; TRBD1 matches at 8 bases. This CDR3 has 14 amino acids. The ends lost 3 bases at V and 6 bases at J; junction bases unmatched: 3. The germline V gene encodes CDR1 KGHDR and CDR2 SFDVKD. CDR3 protein: CATSDGQGIQPQHF. As DNA, the CDR3 is TGTGCCACCAGTGATGGACAGGGAATTCAGCCCCAGCATTTT.

This clonotype was found a few times. The chain combines TRBV10-1 with TRBJ2-3; D gene uncertain. The germline CDR1 and CDR2 sequences are WNHNN and SYGVQD (reference sequence). The V and J ends lost 0 bases and 7 bases respectively, with 11 bases between them. CDR3 length: 14 amino acids. The CDR3 nucleotides are TGCGCCAGCAGTGAGTCCAGACAAGGGAATACGCAGTATTTT. Protein sequence: CASSESRQGNTQYF.

The J gene is TRBJ2-7, the V gene TRBV29-1, with a weak D call TRBD2 (5 bases). The CDR3 runs 10 residues. Trimming removed 7 bases from V and 4 bases from J, with 8 bases in between. Per germline, CDR1 SQVTM and CDR2 ANQGSEA. The CDR3 DNA is TGCAGCGCCGGGGAATACGAGCAGTACTTC. It translates to CSAGEYEQYF.

This clonotype appeared once. The chain joins TRBV7-8 to TRBJ1-5; 8 nucleotides agree with TRBD1. The V and J ends lost 5 bases and 6 bases, in that order; junction bases with no gene match: 12. The length of the CDR3 is 16 residues. The germline CDR1 and CDR2 sequences are SGHVS and FQNEAQ. CDR3 protein: CASSTSQGEASQPQHF. CDR3 bases: TGTGCCAGCAGCACGTCACAGGGGGAGGCTAGTCAGCCCCAGCATTTT.

The CDR3 DNA reads as TGTGCCATCAGCAGCACAGATACGCAGTATTTT. Its translation is CAISSTDTQYF. This chain uses TRBV10-3 with TRBJ2-3; no reliable D call. The germline V and J ends were trimmed by 6 bases and 0 bases, with 1 base remaining between them. This CDR3 is built from 11 residues. The germline V gene encodes CDR1 ENHRY and CDR2 SYGVKD.

The rearrangement joins TRBV25-1 to TRBJ2-3; tentatively, D is TRBD2 (6 bases). The ends were cut back, 1 base at V and 0 bases at J, with 11 bases in the middle. Germline V gene sequence: CDR1 MGHDK, CDR2 SYGVNS. The CDR3 contains 16 residues. The CDR3 region is CASSEWLRGSTDTQYF. CDR3 nucleotides: TGTGCCAGCAGTGAATGGTTGCGGGGAAGCACAGATACGCAGTATTTT. The full variable domain, rest sourced from reference TRBV25-1 and TRBJ2-3, is EADIYQTPRYLVIGTGKKITLECSQTMGHDKMYWYQQDPGMELHLIHYSYGVNSTEKGDLSSESTVSRIRTEHFPLTLESARPSHTSQYLCASSEWLRGSTDTQYFGPGTRLTVL.

The V call is TRBV15, the J call TRBJ2-2; 9 bases are shared with TRBD1. The germline CDR1 and CDR2 sequences are LNHNV and YYDKDF (reference sequence). The V and J ends lost 5 bases and 7 bases, in that order; junction bases with no gene match: 8. The CDR3 is made up of 15 amino acids. The CDR3 loop reads CATSVYRGHSGELFF. Here the CDR3 DNA reads TGTGCCACCAGCGTATACAGGGGGCATAGCGGGGAGCTGTTTTTT.

The rearrangement joins TRBV27 to TRBJ1-5; possibly TRBD1 for D (6 bases). CDR1 and CDR2 from the germline V gene are MNHEY and SMNVEV (reference sequence). V shed 2 bases and J shed 6 bases, with 11 bases lying between them. The CDR3 covers 14 residues. In DNA, the CDR3 is TGTGCCAGCAGTTTAGGGGGGGGCGGTCAGCCCCAGCATTTT. Translating gives CASSLGGGGQPQHF.

The chain couples TRBV19 to TRBJ1-2; no firm D call. The germline gives CDR1 LNHDA, CDR2 SQIVND (reference sequence). The CDR3 extends over 10 amino acids. V was clipped by 6 bases and J by 8 bases, with 7 bases between them. The CDR3: CASRREGYTF. DNA of the CDR3: TGTGCCAGTAGGAGGGAGGGCTACACCTTC.